This passage covers 23 T cell receptor beta chains from one sample sequenced in a study of T cells after yellow fever vaccination. MiXCR was run by TCRdb on the 5' RACE reads, yielding one entry per CDR3 protein. Seen here are 300,000 to 400,000 distinct CDR3 sequences, 6.2% observed once, and the top ten hold 15%. The sequences come from PBMCs, collected 5 days after the yellow fever booster vaccination. The origin of the receptors is a man aged 25-45 years who received the YFV17D yellow fever vaccine.

The J gene is TRBJ2-1, the V gene TRBV10-2; D unclear. V was clipped by 7 bases and J by 10 bases, with 8 bases between them. Germline V gene lookup returns CDR1 WSHSY and CDR2 SAAADI. This CDR3 spans 10 amino acids. CDR3 nucleotides: TGCGCCAGCAAATCAACCGAGCAGTTCTTC. Translated, it gives CASKSTEQFF.

The sample holds many counts of this clonotype. The V call is TRBV29-1, the J call TRBJ2-7; 7 bases agree with TRBD1. V dropped 5 bases and J dropped 1; count of bases not matched to a gene: 8. This CDR3 region has 14 residues. Germline V lookup: CDR1 SQVTM, CDR2 ANQGSEA. The CDR3 is CSVWTGRPSYEQYF. Here the CDR3 DNA reads TGCAGCGTTTGGACAGGCCGACCATCCTACGAGCAGTACTTC.

The chain uses TRBV30 and TRBJ2-2; D gene uncertain. The germline V gene encodes CDR1 GTSNPN and CDR2 SVGIG (reference sequence). The CDR3 has 14 amino acids. Trimming stripped 2 bases from V and 1 base from J, with 8 bases between. DNA for the CDR3: TGTGCCTGGAGTAAAATGCAGAACACCGGGGAGCTGTTTTTT. It specifies CAWSKMQNTGELFF. Filled out from reference TRBV30 and TRBJ2-2, the complete variable domain reads SQTIHQWPATLVQPVGSPLSLECTVEGTSNPNLYWYRQAAGRGLQLLFYSVGIGQISSEVPQNLSASRPQDRQFILSSKKLLLSDSGFYLCAWSKMQNTGELFFGEGSRLTVL.

In its sample, this clonotype was seen a few times. The gene calls are TRBV4-3 and TRBJ2-7; D is possibly TRBD1 (7 bases). Trimming took off 0 bases at V and 0 bases at J, with 21 bases between the two ends. The V gene's germline CDR1 is LGHNA and CDR2 YSLEER. CDR3 length: 19 residues. CDR3: CASSQDTRPGGSRSYEQYF. For the CDR3, the DNA is TGCGCCAGCAGCCAAGATACCCGACCAGGGGGGAGCCGCTCCTACGAGCAGTACTTC.

The chain carries TRBV11-2 and TRBJ2-7; D perhaps matches TRBD1 (7 bases). In germline, CDR1 is SGHAT, CDR2 FQNNGV. CDR3 length equals 15 residues. V gave up 8 bases and J gave up 0 bases, with 17 bases separating them. CDR3 in DNA: TGTGCCAGCGCCTTGGGGCGGGACAGCTCCTACGAGCAGTACTTC. Protein: CASALGRDSSYEQYF.

The V and J genes are TRBV10-3 and TRBJ2-7; either TRBD1 or TRBD2 may supply D (5 bases each). Trimming stripped 0 bases from V and 0 bases from J, with 12 bases between. The CDR3 is 16 amino acids. The V gene's germline CDR1 is ENHRY and CDR2 SYGVKD. The DNA of the CDR3 is TGTGCCATCAGTGAGTCACGGGACGGTAGCTCCTACGAGCAGTACTTC. Its translation: CAISESRDGSSYEQYF.

In this sample, this clonotype turned up a few times. This sequence joins TRBV5-1 and TRBJ2-1; D remains unclear. In germline, CDR1 is SGHRS, CDR2 YFSETQ. The CDR3 consists of 15 residues. V was pared by 0 bases and J by 6 bases, with 13 bases between. The CDR3 region is CASSLGLLNGNEQFF. The CDR3 nucleotides read TGCGCCAGCAGCTTGGGCCTCTTAAACGGCAATGAGCAGTTCTTC.

V gene TRBV6-6 combines with J gene TRBJ1-6; D gene uncertain. Germline V lookup: CDR1 MNHNY, CDR2 SVGAGI (reference sequence). The CDR3 runs 12 residues. The V and J ends lost 6 bases and 8 bases respectively, with 8 bases between them. This chain's CDR3 is CASRELDSPLHF. The CDR3 nucleotides read TGTGCCAGCAGGGAGCTAGATTCACCCCTCCACTTT.

The sample holds many counts of this clonotype. The chain couples TRBV20-1 to TRBJ1-2, with D perhaps TRBD1 (5 bases). Trimming left V 4 bases short and J 4 bases short, with 7 bases between. There are 11 residues in the CDR3. From germline, CDR1 is DFQATT and CDR2 SNEGSKA (reference sequence). The CDR3 region is CSAIQVYGYTF. DNA for the CDR3: TGCAGTGCTATACAGGTCTATGGCTACACCTTC.

The gene calls are TRBV9 and TRBJ1-2, with 8 bases lining up with TRBD1. The V and J ends lost 4 bases and 0 bases, in that order; junction bases with no gene match: 8. Germline CDR1 and CDR2: SGDLS and YYNGEE. The CDR3 has 16 residues. The DNA for the CDR3 is TGTGCCAGCAGCCCCGGGACAGGACTTTCTAACTATGGCTACACCTTC. This encodes CASSPGTGLSNYGYTF.

In this sample, this clonotype turned up a few times. V gene TRBV7-2 combines with J gene TRBJ1-2; D unclear. Between the trimmed V and J ends, which lost 1 base and 2 bases, there was a span of 11 bases. The germline V gene has CDR1 SGHTA and CDR2 FQGNSA. This CDR3 spans 15 amino acids. The chain's CDR3 is CASSLVTGMNYGYTF. In DNA form, the CDR3 reads TGTGCCAGCAGCTTAGTGACGGGTATGAACTATGGCTACACCTTC.

This clonotype has at least ten counts. The chain carries TRBV20-1 and TRBJ2-7; the match to TRBD2 covers 7 bases. The junction had 11 bases not matched to a gene; V was cut back by 0 bases and J by 6 bases. The CDR3 sequence is 15 residues long. From germline, CDR1 is DFQATT and CDR2 SNEGSKA (reference sequence). The CDR3 sequence: CSARDLRGEVGEQYF. CDR3 sequence (DNA): TGCAGTGCTAGAGACCTCCGGGGGGAGGTCGGCGAGCAGTACTTC.

The sample holds many counts of this clonotype. The chain combines TRBV25-1 with TRBJ2-7; no firm D call. CDR1 MGHDK and CDR2 SYGVNS come from the germline V gene. Trimming removed 8 bases at V and 0 bases at J, with 11 bases between. The CDR3 sequence is 13 residues long. CDR3: CASSSVNSYEQYF. The CDR3 bases are TGTGCCAGCTCATCAGTGAACTCCTACGAGCAGTACTTC.

This sequence joins TRBV20-1 and TRBJ2-4; D is unresolved. The V end lost 3 bases, the J end lost 0 bases, and 12 bases lay between the germline ends. There are 15 residues in the CDR3. Germline lookup yields CDR1 DFQATT and CDR2 SNEGSKA (reference sequence). CDR3 sequence reads: CSASEVILAKNIQYF. The CDR3 coding sequence is TGCAGTGCTAGTGAGGTAATACTAGCCAAAAACATTCAGTACTTC.

This clonotype was seen more than once but under ten times. The chain employs TRBV2 and TRBJ2-3, with TRBD1 matching over 9 bases. The ends lost 8 bases at V and 3 bases at J; junction bases unmatched: 9. The CDR3 spans 15 residues. Germline V CDR1 and CDR2: SNHLY, FYNNEI. CDR3 protein: CASHRFGQGTDTQYF. The CDR3 nucleotides read TGTGCCAGCCATAGGTTCGGACAGGGGACAGATACGCAGTATTTT.

CDR3 region: CSVVPDSYEQYF. CDR3 coding DNA: TGCAGCGTTGTACCGGACTCCTACGAGCAGTACTTC. The chain couples TRBV29-1 to TRBJ2-7, with D hard to call. The CDR3 has 12 amino acids. Trimming stripped 4 bases from V and 0 bases from J, with 7 bases between. CDR1 is SQVTM and CDR2 is ANQGSEA in the germline V gene.

This clonotype was counted between two and nine times. The chain recombines TRBV6-5 with TRBJ1-2; 9 bases align to TRBD1. After removal of 6 bases from V and 6 bases from J, the junction contained 2 bases not matched to a gene. The CDR3 consists of 12 residues. From germline, CDR1 is MNHEY and CDR2 SVGAGI. Written as DNA, the CDR3 is TGTGCCAGCAGCAACAGGGGGCATGGCTACACCTTC. It is translated as CASSNRGHGYTF.

This clonotype was detected many times. The gene calls are TRBV7-2 and TRBJ2-2, with 7 bases identical to TRBD2. Trimming cost V 1 base and J 7 bases; bases outside gene matches: 3. Germline CDR1 SGHTA, CDR2 FQGNSA. The CDR3 is 14 amino acids. The CDR3 region has the DNA TGTGCCAGCAGCTTAGAACTAGCGTACGGGGAGCTGTTTTTT. Its translation is CASSLELAYGELFF.

This clonotype has just a few counts. The genes are TRBV25-1 and TRBJ2-7; D may be TRBD2 (7 bases). V was cut by 5 bases and J by 8 bases, with 10 bases left in between. The CDR3 has 11 residues. The V gene's germline CDR1 is MGHDK and CDR2 SYGVNS. The CDR3 loop reads CASSSGGQQYF. CDR3 DNA sequence: TGTGCCAGCAGTTCGGGGGGCCAGCAGTACTTC.

This rearrangement joins TRBV20-1 to TRBJ2-7; tentatively, D is TRBD2 (6 bases). V was shortened by 0 bases and J by 7 bases, with 13 bases between the two germline ends. This CDR3 region has 13 residues. CDR1 is DFQATT, CDR2 SNEGSKA, per germline (reference sequence). CDR3 region: CSARDILAEEQYF. CDR3 bases: TGCAGTGCTAGAGATATACTAGCAGAGGAGCAGTACTTC.

This clonotype showed up many times. V usage is TRBV29-1 and J usage is TRBJ2-1; 10 bases match TRBD2. The CDR3 totals 15 residues. Germline lookup yields CDR1 SQVTM and CDR2 ANQGSEA. Losses at the gene ends were 1 base for V and 3 bases for J; bases not matched to a gene: 3. As DNA, the CDR3 is TGCAGCGTTGAAGGTAGCGGGAGGATCTACAATGAGCAGTTCTTC. This sequence encodes CSVEGSGRIYNEQFF.

This clonotype was detected a few times. The V call is TRBV3-1, the J call TRBJ2-1; the D is unclear. Trimming took off 1 base at V and 8 bases at J, with 12 bases between the two ends. Germline CDR1 is LGHDT and CDR2 is YNNKEL (reference sequence). The CDR3 contains 14 residues. CDR3 coding DNA: TGTGCCAGCAGCCAAGGCTCTCAATTCGATGAGCAGTTCTTC. It codes for CASSQGSQFDEQFF.

This clonotype has at least ten counts. The genes are TRBV30 and TRBJ2-3; D is perhaps TRBD1 or TRBD2 (5 bases each). CDR3 length: 15 amino acids. V shed 1 base and J shed 7 bases, with 18 bases lying between them. CDR1 is GTSNPN, CDR2 SVGIG, per germline (reference sequence). This CDR3 reads CAWSALTGRGNTQYF. In nucleotides, the CDR3 is TGTGCCTGGAGTGCTCTCACGGGGCGCGGAAATACGCAGTATTTT.